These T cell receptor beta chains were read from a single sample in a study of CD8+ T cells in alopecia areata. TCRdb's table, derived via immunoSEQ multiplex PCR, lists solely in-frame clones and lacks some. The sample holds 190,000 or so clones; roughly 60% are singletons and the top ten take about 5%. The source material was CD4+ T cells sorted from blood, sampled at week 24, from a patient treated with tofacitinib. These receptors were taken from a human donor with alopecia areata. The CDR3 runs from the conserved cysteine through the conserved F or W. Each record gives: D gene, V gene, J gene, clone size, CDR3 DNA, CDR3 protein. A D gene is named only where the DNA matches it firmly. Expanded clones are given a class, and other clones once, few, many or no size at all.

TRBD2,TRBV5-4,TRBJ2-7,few,TGTGCCAGCAGCGCGGGACTAGCGGGCTCCTACGAGCAGTACTTC,CASSAGLAGSYEQYF
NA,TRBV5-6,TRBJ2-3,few,TGTGCCAGCAGCTCCTTTGGGGGGCTCACAGATACGCAGTATTTT,CASSSFGGLTDTQYF
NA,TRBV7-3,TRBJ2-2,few,TGTGCCAGCAGTTTTTCCGGGGGAACCGGGGAGCTGTTTTTT,CASSFSGGTGELFF
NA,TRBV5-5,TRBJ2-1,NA,TGTGCCAGCAGCTTGGCTGGCCAGGGGTACAATGAGCAGTTCTTC,CASSLAGQGYNEQFF
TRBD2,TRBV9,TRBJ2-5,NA,TGTGCCAGCAGCGTATCCCCAGGGACTAGACAAGAGACCCAGTACTTC,CASSVSPGTRQETQYF
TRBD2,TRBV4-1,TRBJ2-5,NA,TGCGCCAGCAGCCAAGATCTGAAGACTAGCGGGGGTGAGACCCAGTACTTC,CASSQDLKTSGGETQYF
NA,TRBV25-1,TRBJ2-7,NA,TGTGCCAGCATTGGCAGGGCTTTCTACGAGCAGTACTTC,CASIGRAFYEQYF
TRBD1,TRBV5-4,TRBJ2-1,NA,TGTGCCAGCAGCTTGTCGGGGACAGAATCCTACAATGAGCAGTTCTTC,CASSLSGTESYNEQFF
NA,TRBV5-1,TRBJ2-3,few,TGCGCCAGCAGGACGGGGCGCACAGATACGCAGTATTTT,CASRTGRTDTQYF
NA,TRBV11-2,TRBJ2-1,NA,TGTGCCAGCAGCTTATTGAGTTCTGAGCAGTTCTTC,CASSLLSSEQFF
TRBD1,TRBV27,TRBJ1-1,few,TGTGCCAGCAGTTTATCTCGCCGACAGGGAGGGCCTGAAGCTTTCTTT,CASSLSRRQGGPEAFF
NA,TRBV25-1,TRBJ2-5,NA,TGTGCCAGCAGTGAATATCGGGGCGGGATCCAAGAGACCCAGTACTTC,CASSEYRGGIQETQYF
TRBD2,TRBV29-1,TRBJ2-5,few,TGCAGCGCCCAACTAGCGGGGGGACTCATGACCAGCCAAGAGACCCAGTACTTC,CSAQLAGGLMTSQETQYF
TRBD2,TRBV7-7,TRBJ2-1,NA,TGTGCCAGCAGCTTATCCCGACTAGCGGGGGTTGAGCAGTTCTTC,CASSLSRLAGVEQFF
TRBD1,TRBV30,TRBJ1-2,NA,TGTGCCTGGAGTCGGACAGGGAACTATGGCTACACCTTC,CAWSRTGNYGYTF
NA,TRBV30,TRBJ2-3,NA,TGTGCCTGGAGTGTGAAGGGCACGCAGTATTTT,CAWSVKGTQYF
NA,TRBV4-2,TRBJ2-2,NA,TGTGCCAGCAGCCAAGAAGCCAAAATTCCCGGGGAGCTGTTTTTT,CASSQEAKIPGELFF
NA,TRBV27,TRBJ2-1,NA,TGTGCCAGCAGGACCATTAGCCGCAATGAGCAGTTCTTC,CASRTISRNEQFF
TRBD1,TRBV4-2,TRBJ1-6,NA,TGTGCCAGCAGCCAAGAACGGGACAGCCAGCGTTCACCCCTCCACTTT,CASSQERDSQRSPLHF
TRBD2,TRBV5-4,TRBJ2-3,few,TGTGCCAGCAGGGAGTGGGAGGGCCGATCGCAGTATTTT,CASREWEGRSQYF
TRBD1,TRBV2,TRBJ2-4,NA,TGTGCCAGCAGTGATGACAGGGCAAACAAAAACATTCAGTACTTC,CASSDDRANKNIQYF
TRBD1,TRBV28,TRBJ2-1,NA,TGTGCCAGCACCTTCTTGGGGGACAGGCAGAATGAGCAGTTCTTC,CASTFLGDRQNEQFF
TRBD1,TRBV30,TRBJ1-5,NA,TGTGCCTGGAGTACAGGGGGCTACAGCAATCAGCCCCAGCATTTT,CAWSTGGYSNQPQHF
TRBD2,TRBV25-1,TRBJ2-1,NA,TGTGCCAGCGGGACTAGCGGGATGGCCGGATTGGACAATGAGCAGTTCTTC,CASGTSGMAGLDNEQFF
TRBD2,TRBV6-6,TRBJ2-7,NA,TGTGCCAGCAGTGCCACAACTAGCGGGAGGGCGAGCGAGCAGTACTTC,CASSATTSGRASEQYF
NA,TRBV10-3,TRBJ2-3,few,TGTGCCATCACGGCAGGGGCGCGGGGAAACACAGATACGCAGTATTTT,CAITAGARGNTDTQYF
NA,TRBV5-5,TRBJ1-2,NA,TGTGCCAGCAGCTTGGACGGCACAATGGGAGGCTACACCTTC,CASSLDGTMGGYTF
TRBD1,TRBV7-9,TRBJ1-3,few,TGTGCCAGCAGTCCACGACAGGGGCAACGCTCTGGAAACACCATATATTTT,CASSPRQGQRSGNTIYF
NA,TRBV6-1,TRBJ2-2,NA,TGTGCCAGCAGTGCCCCATCGGCCGCCGGGGAGCTGTTTTTT,CASSAPSAAGELFF
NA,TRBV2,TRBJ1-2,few,TGTGCCAGCAGTGATCACGGGTCTGGCTATGGCTACACCTTC,CASSDHGSGYGYTF
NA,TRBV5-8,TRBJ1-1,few,TGTGCCAGCAGCTTCCGGCTAGGGAAGGTTGAAGCTTTCTTT,CASSFRLGKVEAFF
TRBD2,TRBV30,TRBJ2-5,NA,TGTGCCTCCCGGGGAGGGGTTCAAGAGACCCAGTACTTC,CASRGGVQETQYF
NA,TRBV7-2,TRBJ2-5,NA,TGTGCCAGCAGCAGGGCCCAAGAGACCCAGTACTTC,CASSRAQETQYF
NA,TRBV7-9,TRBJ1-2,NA,TGTGCCAGCAGCTTAGTGGGCAGTCCCAGCAGTGGCTACACCTTC,CASSLVGSPSSGYTF
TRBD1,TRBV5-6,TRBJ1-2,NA,TGTGCCAGCAGCTTGGAAGGGGGCGGAGGCTATGGCTACACCTTC,CASSLEGGGGYGYTF
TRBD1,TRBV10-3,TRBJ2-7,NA,TGTGCCATCAGTGACCGGGACAGGGGAGTCCACGAGCAGTACTTC,CAISDRDRGVHEQYF
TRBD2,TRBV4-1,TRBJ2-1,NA,TGCGCCAGCAGCCAACGGACTAGCGACAACAATGAGCAGTTCTTC,CASSQRTSDNNEQFF
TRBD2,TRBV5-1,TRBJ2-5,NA,TGCGCCAGCAGCTTGATGGGAGGGACTTATGAAGAGACCCAGTACTTC,CASSLMGGTYEETQYF
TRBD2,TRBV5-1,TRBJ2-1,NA,TGCGCCAGCAGCCAGGCTGGTGCGGGAGTTCGGGATAATGAGCAGTTCTTC,CASSQAGAGVRDNEQFF
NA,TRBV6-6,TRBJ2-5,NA,TGTGCCAGCAGACAGAAAGAGACCCAGTACTTC,CASRQKETQYF
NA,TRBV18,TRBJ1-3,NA,TGTGCCAGCTCACCGGGAGGGCATCCAAACACCATATATTTT,CASSPGGHPNTIYF
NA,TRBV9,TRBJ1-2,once,TGTGCCAGCAGCGTAGTAGGGACTAACTATGGCTACACCTTC,CASSVVGTNYGYTF
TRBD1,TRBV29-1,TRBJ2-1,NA,TGCAGCACCCGACAGGGGGATGATGAGCAGTTCTTC,CSTRQGDDEQFF
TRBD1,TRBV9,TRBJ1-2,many,TGTGCCAGCAGCCCGAGGACAGGGGGCGTACCTATGAACTACACCTTC,CASSPRTGGVPMNYTF
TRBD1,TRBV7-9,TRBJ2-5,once,TGTGCCAGCAGCTCGGGACAGGGAGAGACCCAGTACTTC,CASSSGQGETQYF
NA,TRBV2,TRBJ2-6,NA,TGTGCCAGCAGTGATTTGGGCTTCTCTGGGGCCAACGTCCTGACTTTC,CASSDLGFSGANVLTF
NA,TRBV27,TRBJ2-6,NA,TGTGCCAGCAGTTCCCCGAGCTCCGGGGCCAACGTCCTGACTTTC,CASSSPSSGANVLTF
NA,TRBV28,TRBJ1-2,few,TGTGCCAGCAGCCCTACAGGCTCTAACTATGGCTACACCTTC,CASSPTGSNYGYTF
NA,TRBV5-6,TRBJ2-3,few,TGTGCCAGCAGCTTCCGTCGACTAGACCGCACAGATACGCAGTATTTT,CASSFRRLDRTDTQYF
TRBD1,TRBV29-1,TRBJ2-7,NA,TGCAGCGTTGAAAGCAGAGGGCCAGGGGGTACCTACGAGCAGTACTTC,CSVESRGPGGTYEQYF
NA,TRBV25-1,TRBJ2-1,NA,TGTGCCAGCAGTATCATGAATGAGCAGTTCTTC,CASSIMNEQFF
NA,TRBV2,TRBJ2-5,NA,TGTGCCAGCAGTGCTAGCGATGAGACCCAGTACTTC,CASSASDETQYF
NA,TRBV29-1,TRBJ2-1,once,TGCAGCGTTGGGCTAGGCAATGAGCAGTTCTTC,CSVGLGNEQFF
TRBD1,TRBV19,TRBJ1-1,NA,TGTGCCAGTAGTATAGATACGGCAGGGGGCACTGAAGCTTTCTTT,CASSIDTAGGTEAFF
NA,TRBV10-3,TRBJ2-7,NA,TGTGCCATCAGTGGGGACCGAGCCTACGAGCAGTACTTC,CAISGDRAYEQYF
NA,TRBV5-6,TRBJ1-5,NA,TGTGCCAGCAGCTTGGCTGGGGGCGCCTCGGCCCAGCATTTT,CASSLAGGASAQHF
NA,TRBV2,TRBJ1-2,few,TGTGCCAGCAGTGACGGGGTCAGGGGCTTTGGTGGCTACACCTTC,CASSDGVRGFGGYTF